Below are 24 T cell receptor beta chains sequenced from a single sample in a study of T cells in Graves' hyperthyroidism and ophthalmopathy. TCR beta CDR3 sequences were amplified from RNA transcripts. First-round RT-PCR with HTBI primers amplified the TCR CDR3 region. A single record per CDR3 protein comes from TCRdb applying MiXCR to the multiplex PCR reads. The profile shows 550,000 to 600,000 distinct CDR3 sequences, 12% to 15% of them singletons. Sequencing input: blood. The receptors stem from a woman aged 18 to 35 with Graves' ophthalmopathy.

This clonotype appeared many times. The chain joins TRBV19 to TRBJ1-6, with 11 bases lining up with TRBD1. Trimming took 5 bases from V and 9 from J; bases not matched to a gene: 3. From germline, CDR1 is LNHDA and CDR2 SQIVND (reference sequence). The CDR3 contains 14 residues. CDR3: CASSPGQGVSPLHF. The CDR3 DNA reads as TGTGCCAGTAGTCCGGGACAGGGGGTTTCACCCCTCCACTTT.

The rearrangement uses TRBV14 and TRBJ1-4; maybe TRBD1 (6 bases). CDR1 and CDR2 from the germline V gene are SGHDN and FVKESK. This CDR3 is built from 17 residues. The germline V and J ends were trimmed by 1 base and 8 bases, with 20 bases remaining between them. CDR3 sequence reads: CASSQALWGARREKLFF. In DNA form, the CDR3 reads TGTGCCAGCAGCCAAGCCCTATGGGGGGCGCGTCGGGAAAAACTGTTTTTT.

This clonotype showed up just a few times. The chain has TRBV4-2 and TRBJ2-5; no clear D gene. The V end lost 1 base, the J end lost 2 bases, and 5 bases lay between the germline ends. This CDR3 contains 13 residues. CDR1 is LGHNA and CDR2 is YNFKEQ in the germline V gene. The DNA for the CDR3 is TGTGCCAGCAGCCAAGTCGTGCAAGAGACCCAGTACTTC. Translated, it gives CASSQVVQETQYF.

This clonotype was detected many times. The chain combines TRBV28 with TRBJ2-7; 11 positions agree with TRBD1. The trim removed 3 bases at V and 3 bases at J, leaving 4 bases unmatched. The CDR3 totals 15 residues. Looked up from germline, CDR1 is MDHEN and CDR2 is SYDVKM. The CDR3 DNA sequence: TGTGCCAGCAGTTTCGGACAGGGGGCGGTCTACGAGCAGTACTTC. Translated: CASSFGQGAVYEQYF.

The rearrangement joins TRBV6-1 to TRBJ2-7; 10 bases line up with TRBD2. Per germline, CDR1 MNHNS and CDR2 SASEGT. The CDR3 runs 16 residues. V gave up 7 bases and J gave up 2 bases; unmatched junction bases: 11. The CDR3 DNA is TGTGCCAGCATAAGCCTGGGGAGCGGGAGGGCCTACGAGCAGTACTTC. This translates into CASISLGSGRAYEQYF.

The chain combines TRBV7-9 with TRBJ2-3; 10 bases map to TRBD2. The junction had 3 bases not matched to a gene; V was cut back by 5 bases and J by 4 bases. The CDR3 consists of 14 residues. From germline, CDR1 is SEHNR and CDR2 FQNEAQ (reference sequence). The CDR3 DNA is TGTGCCAGCAGCATTGGGACTAGCGCAGATACGCAGTATTTT. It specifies CASSIGTSADTQYF.

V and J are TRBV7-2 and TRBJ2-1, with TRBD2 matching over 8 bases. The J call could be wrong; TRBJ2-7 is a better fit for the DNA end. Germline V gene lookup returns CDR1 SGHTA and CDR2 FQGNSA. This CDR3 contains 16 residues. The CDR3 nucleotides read TGTGCCAGCAGCCTAAATATAGCGGGGATATACAATGAGCAGTACTTC. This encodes CASSLNIAGIYNEQYF.

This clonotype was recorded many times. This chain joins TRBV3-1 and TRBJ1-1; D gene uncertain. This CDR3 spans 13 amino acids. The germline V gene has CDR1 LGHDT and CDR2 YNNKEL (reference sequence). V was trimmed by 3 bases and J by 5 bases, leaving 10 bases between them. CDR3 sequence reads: CASSQSRSTEAFF. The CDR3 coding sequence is TGTGCCAGCAGCCAGTCACGGAGTACTGAAGCTTTCTTT.

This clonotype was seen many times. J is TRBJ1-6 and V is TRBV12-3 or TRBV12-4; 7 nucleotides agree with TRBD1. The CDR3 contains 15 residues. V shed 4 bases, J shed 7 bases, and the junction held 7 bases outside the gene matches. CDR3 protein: CASSSGQPTNSPLHF. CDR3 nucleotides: TGTGCCAGCAGTTCGGGACAGCCTACAAATTCACCCCTCCACTTT.

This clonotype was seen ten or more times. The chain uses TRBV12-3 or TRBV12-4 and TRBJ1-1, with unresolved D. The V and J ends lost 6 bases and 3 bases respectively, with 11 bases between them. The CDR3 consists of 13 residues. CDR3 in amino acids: CASRDSGDTEAFF. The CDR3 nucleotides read TGTGCCAGCAGGGACTCTGGAGACACTGAAGCTTTCTTT.

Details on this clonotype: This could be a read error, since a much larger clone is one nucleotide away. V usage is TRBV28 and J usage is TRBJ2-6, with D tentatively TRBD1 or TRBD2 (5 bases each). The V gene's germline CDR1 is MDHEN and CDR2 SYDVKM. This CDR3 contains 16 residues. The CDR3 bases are TGTGCCAGCAGTTTCGGGGCTCCCTCTGGGGCCAACATCCTGACTTTC. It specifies CASSFGAPSGANILTF.

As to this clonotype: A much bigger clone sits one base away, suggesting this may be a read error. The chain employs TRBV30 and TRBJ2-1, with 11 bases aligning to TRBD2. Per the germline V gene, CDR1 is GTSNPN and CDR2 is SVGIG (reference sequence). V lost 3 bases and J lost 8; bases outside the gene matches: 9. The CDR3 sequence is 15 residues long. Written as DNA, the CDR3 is TGTGCCTGGAGCCTACTAGCGGGAGACGCGGATGAGCAGTTCTTC. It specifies CAWSLLAGDADEQFF.

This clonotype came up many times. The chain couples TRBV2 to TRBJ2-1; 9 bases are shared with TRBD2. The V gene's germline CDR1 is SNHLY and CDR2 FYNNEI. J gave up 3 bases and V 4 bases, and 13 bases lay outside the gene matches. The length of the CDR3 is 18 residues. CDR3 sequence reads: CASSVIMVRLADYNEQFF. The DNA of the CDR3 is TGTGCCAGCAGTGTTATAATGGTCAGACTAGCGGACTACAATGAGCAGTTCTTC.

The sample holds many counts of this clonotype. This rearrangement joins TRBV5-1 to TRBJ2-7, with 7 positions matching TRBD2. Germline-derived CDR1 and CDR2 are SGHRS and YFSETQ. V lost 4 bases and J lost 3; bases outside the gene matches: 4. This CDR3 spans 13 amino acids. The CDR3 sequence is CASSQTGGYEQYF. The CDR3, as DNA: TGCGCCAGCAGCCAAACGGGGGGCTACGAGCAGTACTTC.

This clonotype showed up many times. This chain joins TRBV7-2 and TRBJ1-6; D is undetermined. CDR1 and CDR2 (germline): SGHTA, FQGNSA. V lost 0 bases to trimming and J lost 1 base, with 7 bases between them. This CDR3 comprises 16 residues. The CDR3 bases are TGTGCCAGCAGCTTAGCAAGGGCATCCTATAATTCACCCCTCCACTTT. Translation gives CASSLARASYNSPLHF.

The CDR3 sequence: CASSQIGRDGLNGGELFF. The DNA for the CDR3 is TGTGCCAGCAGCCAAATCGGGAGGGACGGGCTTAACGGCGGGGAGCTGTTTTTT. This rearrangement joins TRBV3-1 to TRBJ2-2, with TRBD2 matching 8 bases. Germline CDR1 LGHDT, CDR2 YNNKEL (reference sequence). This CDR3 contains 18 residues. V shed 2 bases, J shed 7 bases, and the junction held 15 bases outside the gene matches. The full variable domain, in which reference TRBV3-1 and TRBJ2-2 provide the parts outside the CDR3, is DTAVSQTPKYLVTQMGNDKSIKCEQNLGHDTMYWYKQDSKKFLKIMFSYNNKELIINETVPNRFSPKSPDKAHLNLHINSLELGDSAVYFCASSQIGRDGLNGGELFFGEGSRLTVL.

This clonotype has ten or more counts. The CDR3 DNA follows: TGTGCCAGTAATAACGGACAGGGCGGGGCCTACGAGCAGTACTTC. As protein: CASNNGQGGAYEQYF. This sequence joins TRBV19 and TRBJ2-7; 8 bases align to TRBD1. With V trimmed by 7 bases and J by 2 bases, 10 bases remained unmatched. Germline V gives CDR1 LNHDA, CDR2 SQIVND (reference sequence). This CDR3 spans 15 amino acids.

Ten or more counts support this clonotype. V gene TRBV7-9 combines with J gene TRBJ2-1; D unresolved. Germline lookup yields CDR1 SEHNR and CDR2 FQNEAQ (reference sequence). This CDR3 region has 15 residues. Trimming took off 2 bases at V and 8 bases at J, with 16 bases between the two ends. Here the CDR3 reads CASSLSDGSIDEQFF. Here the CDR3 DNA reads TGTGCCAGCAGCTTATCTGACGGCAGTATTGATGAGCAGTTCTTC.

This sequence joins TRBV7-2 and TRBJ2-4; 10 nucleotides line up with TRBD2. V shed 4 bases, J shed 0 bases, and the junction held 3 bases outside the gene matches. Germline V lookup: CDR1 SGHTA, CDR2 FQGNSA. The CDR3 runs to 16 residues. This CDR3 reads CASSSTSGEAKNIQYF. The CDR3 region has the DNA TGTGCCAGCAGCTCCACTAGCGGGGAAGCCAAAAACATTCAGTACTTC.

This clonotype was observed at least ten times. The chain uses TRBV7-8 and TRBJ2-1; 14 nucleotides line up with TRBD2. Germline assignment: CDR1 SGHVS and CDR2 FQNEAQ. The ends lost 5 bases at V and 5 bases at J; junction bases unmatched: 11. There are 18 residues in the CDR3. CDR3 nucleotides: TGTGCCAGCAGCCCCCAGACTAGCGGGAGGGCCGCCCACAATGAGCAGTTCTTC. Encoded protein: CASSPQTSGRAAHNEQFF.

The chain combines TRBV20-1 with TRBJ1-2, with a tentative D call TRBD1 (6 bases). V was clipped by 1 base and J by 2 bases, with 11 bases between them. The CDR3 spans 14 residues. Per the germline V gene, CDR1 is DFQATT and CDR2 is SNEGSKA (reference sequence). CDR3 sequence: CSARVRQGNYGYTF. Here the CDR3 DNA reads TGCAGTGCTAGAGTCCGGCAGGGGAACTATGGCTACACCTTC.

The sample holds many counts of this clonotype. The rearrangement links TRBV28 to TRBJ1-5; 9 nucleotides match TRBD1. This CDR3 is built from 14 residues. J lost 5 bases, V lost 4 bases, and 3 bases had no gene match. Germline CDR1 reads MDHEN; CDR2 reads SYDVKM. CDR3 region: CASSSGQGYQPQHF. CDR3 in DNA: TGTGCCAGCAGTTCCGGACAGGGGTATCAGCCCCAGCATTTT.

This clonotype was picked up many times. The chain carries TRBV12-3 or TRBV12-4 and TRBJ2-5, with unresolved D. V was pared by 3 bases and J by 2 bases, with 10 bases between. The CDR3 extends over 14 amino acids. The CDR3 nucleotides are TGTGCCAGCAGTTTTGAGGTTATTCAAGAGACCCAGTACTTC. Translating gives CASSFEVIQETQYF.

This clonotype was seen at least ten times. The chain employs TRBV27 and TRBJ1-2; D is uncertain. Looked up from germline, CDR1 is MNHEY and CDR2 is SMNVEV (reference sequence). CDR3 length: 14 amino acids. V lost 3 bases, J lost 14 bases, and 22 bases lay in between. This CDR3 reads CASSFYGQEAAYTF. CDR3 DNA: TGTGCCAGCAGTTTTTACGGTCAGGAGGCCGCGTATACCTTC.